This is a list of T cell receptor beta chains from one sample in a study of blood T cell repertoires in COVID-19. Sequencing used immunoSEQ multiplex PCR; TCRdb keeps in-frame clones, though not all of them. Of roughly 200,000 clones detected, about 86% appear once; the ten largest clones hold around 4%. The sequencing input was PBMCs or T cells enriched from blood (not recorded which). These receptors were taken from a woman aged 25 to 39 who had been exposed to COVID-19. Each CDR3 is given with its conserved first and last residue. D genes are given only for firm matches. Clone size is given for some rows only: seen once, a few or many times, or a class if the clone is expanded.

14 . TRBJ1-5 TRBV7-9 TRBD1 TGTGCCAGCAGCCAGACAGGGGTTGGGCAGCCCCAGCATTTT CASSQTGVGQPQHF
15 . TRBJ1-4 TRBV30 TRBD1 TGTGCCTGGAAGAAAACCGGGACAGTTCGTGAAAAACTGTTTTTT CAWKKTGTVREKLFF
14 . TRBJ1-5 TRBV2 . TGTGCCAGCAGTCAAAGCATGGGCAATCAGCCCCAGCATTTT CASSQSMGNQPQHF
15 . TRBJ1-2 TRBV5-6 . TGTGCCAGCAGCTTGTATTGGGGCCCCAACTATGGCTACACCTTC CASSLYWGPNYGYTF
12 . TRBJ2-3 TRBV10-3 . TGTGCCACAACAGTCGGCACAGATACGCAGTATTTT CATTVGTDTQYF
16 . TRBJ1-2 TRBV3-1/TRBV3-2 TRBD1 TGTGCCAGCAGCCAACCGGGACAGGGGGCGATTCATGGCTACACCTTC CASSQPGQGAIHGYTF
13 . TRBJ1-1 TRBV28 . TGTGCCAGCAGTTTGGGGGGGCCCACTGAAGCTTTCTTT CASSLGGPTEAFF
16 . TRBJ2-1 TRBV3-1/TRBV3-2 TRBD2 TGTGCCAGCAGCCTATACCCTAGCGGGGGGGGTAATGAGCAGTTCTTC CASSLYPSGGGNEQFF
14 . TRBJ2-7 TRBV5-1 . TGCGCCAGCAGCTTCGGAGGCAACAACTACGAGCAGTACTTC CASSFGGNNYEQYF
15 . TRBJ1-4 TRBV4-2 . TGTGCCAGCAGCTCTGTTGGGACAATTAATGAAAAACTGTTTTTT CASSSVGTINEKLFF
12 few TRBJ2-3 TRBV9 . TGTGCCAGCAGCCCCAACTCAGATACGCAGTATTTT CASSPNSDTQYF
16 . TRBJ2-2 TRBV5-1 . TGCGCCAGCAGCTTGGCCAGCGCGGGGCCGGACGGGGAGCTGTTTTTT CASSLASAGPDGELFF
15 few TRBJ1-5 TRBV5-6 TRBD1 TGTGCCAGCAGCCGAGGACAGGGGGCCAATCAGCCCCAGCATTTT CASSRGQGANQPQHF
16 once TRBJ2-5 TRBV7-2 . TGTGCCAGCAGCCCAAGAGGGGGGGGGCCACAAGAGACCCAGTACTTC CASSPRGGGPQETQYF
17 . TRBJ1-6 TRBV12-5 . TGTGCTAGTGGTTTGGGACAAACAGGGTTTGTAAATTCACCCCTCCACTTT CASGLGQTGFVNSPLHF
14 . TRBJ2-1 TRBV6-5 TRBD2 TGTGCCAGCAGTTCGGGAGGCGAGGGCTATGAGCAGTTCTTC CASSSGGEGYEQFF
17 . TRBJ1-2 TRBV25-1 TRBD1 TGTGCCAGCAGTAGGACGAGTGGGACAGGGGAATTCTATGGCTACACCTTC CASSRTSGTGEFYGYTF
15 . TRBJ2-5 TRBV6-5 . TGTGCCAGCAGTTACCTTCCCTACTACCAAGAGACCCAGTACTTC CASSYLPYYQETQYF
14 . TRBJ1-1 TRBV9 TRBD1 TGTGCCAGCAGCGTTTCGGACAGGGAAACTGAAGCTTTCTTT CASSVSDRETEAFF
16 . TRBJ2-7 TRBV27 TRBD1 TGTGCCAGCAGTTTAAGTTCTGGGACAGGGGCCTACGAGCAGTACTTC CASSLSSGTGAYEQYF
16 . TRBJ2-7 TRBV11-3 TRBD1 TGTGCCAGCAGCTTAGAGACCGGGACAGGGAACTACGAGCAGTACTTC CASSLETGTGNYEQYF
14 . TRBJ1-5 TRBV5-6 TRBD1 TGTGCCAGCAGCTTTGGGCAGGGGGATCAGCCCCAGCATTTT CASSFGQGDQPQHF
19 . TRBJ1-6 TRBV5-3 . TGTGCCAGAAGCCCAGGGGCGGGTCAGGCCCGCTCCTATAATTCACCCCTCCACTTT CARSPGAGQARSYNSPLHF
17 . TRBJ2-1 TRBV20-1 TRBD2 TGCAGTGCTAGTCCCTTCGGCGTGGCGGGGGGTGCGGCCGAGCAGTTCTTC CSASPFGVAGGAAEQFF
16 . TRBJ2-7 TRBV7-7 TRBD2 TGTGCCAGCAGCCATGATGAGACTAGCGCTGACTACGAGCAGTACTTC CASSHDETSADYEQYF
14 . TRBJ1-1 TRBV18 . TGTGCCAGCTCACTAGAGGGAGAGAACACTGAAGCTTTCTTT CASSLEGENTEAFF
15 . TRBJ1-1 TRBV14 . TGTGCCAGCAGTCCAAGTATACGACCAGGCCTCGTCGCTTTCTTT CASSPSIRPGLVAFF
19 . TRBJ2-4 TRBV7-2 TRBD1 TGTGCCAGCAGCCCGCTCCCGGACAGGTGGCTACTAGCCAAAAACATTCAGTACTTC CASSPLPDRWLLAKNIQYF
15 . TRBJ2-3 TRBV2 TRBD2 TGTGCCAGCGGAATAGCGGGGGGCAGGGCAGATACGCAGTATTTT CASGIAGGRADTQYF
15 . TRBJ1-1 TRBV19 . TGTGCCAGTAGTATCGCCGGGACACTCGGCACTGAAGCTTTCTTT CASSIAGTLGTEAFF
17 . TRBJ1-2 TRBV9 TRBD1 TGTGCCAGCAGCCCGGCTGATCTCAGGGGGATTTATTATGGCTACACCTTC CASSPADLRGIYYGYTF
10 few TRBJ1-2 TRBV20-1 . TGCAGTGCTGCCGGGAATGGCTACACCTTC CSAAGNGYTF
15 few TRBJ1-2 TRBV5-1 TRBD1 TGCGCCAGCAGGGATGAATCCGGGACAGGGAGTGGCTACACCTTC CASRDESGTGSGYTF
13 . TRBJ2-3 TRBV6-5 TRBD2 TGTGCCAGCAGTTCACGGGGGGGAGATACGCAGTATTTT CASSSRGGDTQYF
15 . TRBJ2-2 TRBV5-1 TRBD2 TGCGCCAGCAGCCATCGGGGGGAGGAAACCGGGGAGCTGTTTTTT CASSHRGEETGELFF
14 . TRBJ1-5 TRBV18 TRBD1 TGTGCCAGCTCACCGGACAGGGGCGACCAGCCCCAGCATTTT CASSPDRGDQPQHF
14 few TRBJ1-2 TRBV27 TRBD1 TGTGCCAGCAGTTTTAACCCCAGGGGGCTCGGCTACACCTTC CASSFNPRGLGYTF
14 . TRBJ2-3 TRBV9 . TGTGCCAGCAGCGCACTAGCTCTCACAGATACGCAGTATTTT CASSALALTDTQYF
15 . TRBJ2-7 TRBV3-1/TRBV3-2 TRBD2 TGTGCCAGCAGCCAAGTTGCGGGGGGGCGTGGGGAGCAGTACTTC CASSQVAGGRGEQYF
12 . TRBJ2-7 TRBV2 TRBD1 TGTGCCAGCGGGACAGGGCTCCACGAGCAGTACTTC CASGTGLHEQYF
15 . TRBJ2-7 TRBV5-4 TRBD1 TGTGCCAGCAGCTCGCAACAGGGGACCCCCTACGAGCAGTACTTC CASSSQQGTPYEQYF
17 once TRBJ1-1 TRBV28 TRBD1 TGTGCCAGCAGTTTAGGCGGGACAGGGGGCATTGGCACTGAAGCTTTCTTT CASSLGGTGGIGTEAFF
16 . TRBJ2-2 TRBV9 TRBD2 TGTGCCAGCAGCGTTAGCGGGGGGGCAGCCACCGGGGAGCTGTTTTTT CASSVSGGAATGELFF
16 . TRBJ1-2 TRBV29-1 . TGCAGCGTTGAAGATCAGGTGGCAGGGGTAGGGTATGGCTACACCTTC CSVEDQVAGVGYGYTF
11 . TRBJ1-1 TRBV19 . TGTGCCAGTAGTATGGAGTCAGTAGCTTTCTTT CASSMESVAFF
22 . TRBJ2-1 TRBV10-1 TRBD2 TGCGCCAGCAGTGAGTCGGGCCTTCCGGGACTAGCGGGAGCGAGCTCCTACAATGAGCAGTTCTTC CASSESGLPGLAGASSYNEQFF
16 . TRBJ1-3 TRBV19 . TGTGCCAGTAGTACCACGACAATCATCTCTGGAAACACCATATATTTT CASSTTTIISGNTIYF
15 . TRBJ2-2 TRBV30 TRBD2 TGTGCCTGGCTAGCGGGGGGGCATGACACCGGGGAGCTGTTTTTT CAWLAGGHDTGELFF
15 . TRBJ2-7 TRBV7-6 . TGTGCCAGCAGCTCCTCCCGGACAGCCTCCTACGAGCAGTACTTC CASSSSRTASYEQYF
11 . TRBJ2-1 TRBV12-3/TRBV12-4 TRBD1 TGTGCCAGCAGCTCGACAGGGGGCTTGTTCTTC CASSSTGGLFF
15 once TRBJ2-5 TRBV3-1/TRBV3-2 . TGTGCCAGCAGCCAAGCGGGGACTGCGCGGAAGACCCAGTACTTC CASSQAGTARKTQYF
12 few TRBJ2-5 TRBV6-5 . TGTGCGATCGCGGGGTCGGGGGAGACCCAGTACTTC CAIAGSGETQYF
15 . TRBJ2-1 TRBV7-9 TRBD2 TGTGCCAGCAGCTTTGGACTAGCGGGAGGGTATGAGCAGTTCTTC CASSFGLAGGYEQFF
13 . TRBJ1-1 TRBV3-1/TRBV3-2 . TGTGCCAGCAGCCAAGTTAGAAACACTGAAGCTTTCTTT CASSQVRNTEAFF
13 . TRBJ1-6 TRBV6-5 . TGTGCCAGCAGTTATAGCTTTAATTCACCCCTCCACTTT CASSYSFNSPLHF
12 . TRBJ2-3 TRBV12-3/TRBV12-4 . TGTGCCAGCAGTTTACAGGATCACACGCAGTATTTT CASSLQDHTQYF
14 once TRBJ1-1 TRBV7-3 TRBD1 TGTGCCAGCAGCCCAGGGGGCCAGAACACTGAAGCTTTCTTT CASSPGGQNTEAFF
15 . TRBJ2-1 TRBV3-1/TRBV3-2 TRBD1 TGTGCCAGCAGCCAAGGACAGGGGGCTTACAATGAGCAGTTCTTC CASSQGQGAYNEQFF
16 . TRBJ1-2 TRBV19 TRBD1 TGTGCCAGTAATCCACGCCGGGACAGGGGCCCCTATGGCTACACCTTC CASNPRRDRGPYGYTF
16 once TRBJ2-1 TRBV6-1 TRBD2 TGTGCCAGCAGTGAAGCGATGGAGCGGGACTACAATGAGCAGTTCTTC CASSEAMERDYNEQFF